The 13 T cell receptor beta chains given below trace back to one sample, sequenced in a study of blood T cell repertoires in COVID-19. TCRdb keeps only in-frame clones here, not all; method: immunoSEQ multiplex PCR. The sample carries some 150,000 clones, about 87% recorded once. The sample consisted of peripheral blood. These TCRs come from a human donor in a cohort sampled during active COVID-19.

V and J are TRBV19 and TRBJ2-1, with D possibly TRBD2 on 5 matching bases. This CDR3 spans 15 amino acids. CDR1 is LNHDA and CDR2 is SQIVND in the germline V gene (reference sequence). V gave up 5 bases and J gave up 0 bases, with 11 bases separating them. The CDR3 reads CASSVLGSSYNEQFF. The DNA of the CDR3 is TGTGCCAGTAGTGTTCTAGGGAGCTCCTACAATGAGCAGTTCTTC.

The chain employs TRBV12-3 or TRBV12-4 and TRBJ1-1; D not resolved. The CDR3 sequence is 12 residues long. The V end lost 6 bases, the J end lost 1 base, and 6 bases lay between the germline ends. Here the CDR3 reads CASRQRNTEAFF. The CDR3 nucleotides are TGTGCCAGCAGACAGAGGAACACTGAAGCTTTCTTT.

This clone was seen only once. The chain combines TRBV4-3 with TRBJ2-4; 7 bases agree with TRBD1. The end of the DNA aligns better with TRBJ2-1, so the J call may be wrong. The CDR3 runs to 14 residues. Germline assignment: CDR1 LGHNA and CDR2 YSLEER. The CDR3 region is CASSRRQGDGIQFF. CDR3 nucleotides: TGCGCCAGCAGCCGGAGACAGGGTGACGGCATTCAGTTCTTC.

A single count supports this clone. Being one base from a much bigger clone, this may be a read error. V is TRBV11-2 and J is TRBJ1-1; the match to TRBD1 covers 8 bases. The V gene's germline CDR1 is SGHAT and CDR2 FQNNGV. V trimming: 4 bases; J trimming: 0 bases; junction bases outside the gene matches: 1. The CDR3 has 14 amino acids. The CDR3 spells CASSWTGLNTEAFF. The CDR3 bases are TGTGCCAGCAGCTGGACAGGGCTGAACACTGAAGCTTTCTTT.

The chain recombines TRBV7-2 with TRBJ2-3, with TRBD1 identical over 7 bases. This CDR3 has 14 residues. Germline-derived CDR1 and CDR2 are SGHTA and FQGNSA. Germline trimming cut 3 bases from V and 6 bases from J; bases unmatched to any gene: 6. Here the CDR3 DNA reads TGTGCCAGCAGCTTGGGAGTGACAGGGGATACGCAGTATTTT. Its translation is CASSLGVTGDTQYF.

V gene TRBV11-2 combines with J gene TRBJ2-6; D remains unclear. V shed 5 bases and J shed 3 bases, with 14 bases lying between them. The CDR3 is 16 residues long. CDR1 and CDR2 (germline): SGHAT, FQNNGV. CDR3 in DNA: TGTGCCAGCAGCCAATTCGGCGGAAGTGGGGCCAACGTCCTGACTTTC. Translating it yields CASSQFGGSGANVLTF.

The rearrangement joins TRBV3-1 (or the pseudogene TRBV3-2) to TRBJ2-1; D may be TRBD1 (5 bases). The CDR3 is 13 residues long. Germline loops: CDR1 LGHDT, CDR2 YNNKEL (reference sequence). Trimming pared 2 bases from V and 6 bases from J, leaving 8 bases between. CDR3 DNA: TGTGCCAGCAGCCAACAGGGATTCAATGAGCAGTTCTTC. This codes for CASSQQGFNEQFF.

The genes are TRBV19 and TRBJ1-2; 7 bases are a match to TRBD1. This CDR3 spans 13 amino acids. The V segment lost 1 base and the J segment 7 bases; nucleotides outside the gene matches: 3. Germline loops: CDR1 LNHDA, CDR2 SQIVND (reference sequence). CDR3 nucleotides: TGTGCCAGTAGTATAGTAGGGGGCCCTGGCTACACCTTC. Residues: CASSIVGGPGYTF.

This chain uses TRBV25-1 with TRBJ2-7, with D possibly being TRBD2 (5 bases). Per germline, CDR1 MGHDK and CDR2 SYGVNS. V was clipped by 11 bases and J by 2 bases, with 25 bases between them. CDR3 size: 16 residues. This chain's CDR3 is CARTRPGSSPAYEQYV. The CDR3, as DNA: TGTGCCCGCACCAGACCGGGGTCCTCTCCTGCCTACGAGCAGTACGTC.

The V call is TRBV3-1 (or the pseudogene TRBV3-2), the J call TRBJ1-5; TRBD1 matches at 9 bases. Looked up from germline, CDR1 is LGHDT and CDR2 is YNNKEL (reference sequence). There are 15 residues in the CDR3. The J segment lost 7 bases and the V segment lost 5 bases, leaving 9 bases of the junction unmatched. Here the CDR3 reads CASSGGQGLDQPQHF. The CDR3 coding sequence is TGTGCCAGCAGCGGGGGACAGGGTCTCGACCAGCCCCAGCATTTT.

This chain joins TRBV11-2 and TRBJ2-4, with D possibly matching TRBD2 (7 bases). CDR3 length: 15 residues. V gave up 2 bases and J gave up 8 bases, with 16 bases separating them. Per the germline V gene, CDR1 is SGHAT and CDR2 is FQNNGV. The CDR3, as DNA: TGTGCCAGCAGCTTACTCGGGGGGCCGAGAGACATTCAGTACTTC. This codes for CASSLLGGPRDIQYF.

The chain has TRBV12-1 and TRBJ1-2; the table's D call, TRBD1, was not checked against the DNA. TRBV12-1 is a listed pseudogene. The CDR3 totals 15 residues. The CDR3 nucleotides are TGTGCCAGCAGCTTTGAAAGGACACCCTGTGGGGGCTACACCTTC. Translating gives CASSFERTPCGGYTF.

The rearrangement joins TRBV18 to TRBJ2-1; TRBD1 might be the D (6 bases). This CDR3 spans 15 amino acids. Germline assignment: CDR1 KGHSH and CDR2 LQKENI. Trimming left V 5 bases short and J 1 base short, with 12 bases between. CDR3 in DNA: TGTGCCAGCTCAACGGGACACGATTCCTACAATGAGCAGTTCTTC. Translation: CASSTGHDSYNEQFF.